This T cell receptor beta chain was captured in a study of OX40 agonist ivuxolimab in advanced cancers. Generated by immunoSEQ multiplex PCR, the TCRdb table keeps only in-frame clones and is missing some. Among roughly 72,000 clones, approximately 84% were seen once, and the ten largest hold 5%. The CDR3 is 16 amino acids. Germline trimming cut 1 base from V and 7 bases from J; bases unmatched to any gene: 6. CDR1 and CDR2 from the germline V gene are SGHTA and FQGNSA. This sample comprised CD4+ or CD8+ T cells sorted from blood, obtained in a trial of the OX40 agonist ivuxolimab. The receptor comes from an adult with an advanced solid tumor such as melanoma, head and neck, liver or kidney cancer. The chain uses TRBV7-2 and TRBJ2-2; 10 bases are a match to TRBD2. The CDR3 is CASSLGLAGVSGELFF. Written as DNA, the CDR3 is TGTGCCAGCAGCTTAGGTCTAGCGGGAGTAAGCGGGGAGCTGTTTTTT.